The 19 T cell receptor beta chains below were found in one sample sequenced in a study of T cell responses to AZD1222 COVID-19 vaccine. The table came from immunoSEQ multiplex PCR; TCRdb's copy has only in-frame clones and leaves some out. The repertoire holds over 50,000 clones, approximately 88% seen once, with 25% to 30% in the top ten. Sequencing used peripheral blood, obtained on day 0 of AZD1222 vaccination. These TCRs come from an adult in good health.

Here the CDR3 DNA reads TGTGCCAGCAGCCAAAACACAGGGGGATGGGAGACCCAGTACTTC. It codes for CASSQNTGGWETQYF. The chain couples TRBV7-3 to TRBJ2-5; 8 bases are a match to TRBD1. The germline V gene encodes CDR1 SGHTA and CDR2 FQGTGA. V trimming: 5 bases; J trimming: 5 bases; junction bases outside the gene matches: 10. The CDR3 runs to 15 residues. Variable domain in full (rest from reference TRBV7-3 and TRBJ2-5): GAGVSQTPSNKVTEKGKYVELRCDPISGHTALYWYRQSLGQGPEFLIYFQGTGAADDSGLPNDRFFAVRPEGSVSTLKIQRTERGDSAVYLCASSQNTGGWETQYFGPGTRLLVL.

The chain combines TRBV28 with TRBJ1-2, with 10 nucleotides matching TRBD1. This CDR3 contains 17 residues. With 2 bases clipped from V and 5 bases from J, the junction kept 11 bases outside the gene matches. Germline lookup yields CDR1 MDHEN and CDR2 SYDVKM. The CDR3 coding sequence is TGTGCCAGCAGTTTAGGGTCGTGGGGACAGGGGATTTATGGCTACACCTTC. Amino acid sequence: CASSLGSWGQGIYGYTF.

J is TRBJ2-2 and V is TRBV5-1, with TRBD1 matching 8 bases. This CDR3 spans 18 amino acids. CDR1 and CDR2 (germline): SGHRS, YFSETQ. V dropped 1 base and J dropped 4; count of bases not matched to a gene: 12. The CDR3: CASSLTPMRQGTTGELFF. CDR3 DNA sequence: TGCGCCAGCAGCTTGACCCCCATGCGACAGGGGACCACCGGGGAGCTGTTTTTT.

The gene calls are TRBV7-2 and TRBJ1-6; D not certain. The length of the CDR3 is 17 residues. The ends were cut back, 2 bases at V and 9 bases at J, with 20 bases in the middle. Looked up from germline, CDR1 is SGHTA and CDR2 is FQGNSA. The CDR3 DNA reads TGTGCCAGCAGCTTAAGTTTCGGTGGACTTGGCGGTTCACCCCTCCACTTT. It translates to CASSLSFGGLGGSPLHF.

The rearrangement uses TRBV7-9 and TRBJ1-4; possible D gene TRBD1, 5 bases. V lost 5 bases, J lost 1 base, and 11 bases lay in between. The CDR3 has 15 residues. Germline CDR1 is SEHNR and CDR2 is FQNEAQ (reference sequence). CDR3 sequence: CASSLNQGTNEKLFF. The CDR3 DNA reads TGTGCCAGCAGCCTAAACCAGGGAACTAATGAAAAACTGTTTTTT.

This chain joins TRBV12-3 or TRBV12-4 and TRBJ1-6, with 7 bases that match TRBD1. Trimming took 7 bases from V and 10 from J; bases not matched to a gene: 7. This CDR3 region has 13 residues. CDR3 sequence (DNA): TGTGCCAGCACCGCGACAGGGCACTCACCCCTCCACTTT. Translation: CASTATGHSPLHF.

This clone was observed a few times. V is TRBV15 and J is TRBJ1-1, with a weak D call TRBD1 (6 bases). Germline V CDR1 and CDR2: LNHNV, YYDKDF (reference sequence). The CDR3 consists of 14 residues. Trimming removed 9 bases at V and 1 base at J, with 15 bases between. The CDR3 protein is CATSSGQRNTEAFF. CDR3 in DNA: TGTGCCACTAGCTCGGGACAACGGAACACTGAAGCTTTCTTT.

This chain connects TRBV11-3 to TRBJ2-1; possible D gene TRBD2, 6 bases. The CDR3 loop spans 15 amino acids. Germline-derived CDR1 and CDR2 are SGHNT and YENEEA. Between the trimmed V and J ends, which lost 7 bases and 4 bases, there was a span of 17 bases. The CDR3 reads CASTSSRGSYNEQFF. CDR3 in DNA: TGTGCCAGCACTTCGTCCCGGGGGTCGTACAATGAGCAGTTCTTC.

The chain employs TRBV29-1 and TRBJ2-2; no reliable D call. Trimming left V 3 bases short and J 16 bases short, with 12 bases between. CDR3 length equals 10 residues. The germline gives CDR1 SQVTM, CDR2 ANQGSEA. The CDR3 DNA reads TGCAGCGTTGAGGCCCCGAGTACGTTTTTT. Translation gives CSVEAPSTFF.

The rearrangement uses TRBV6-1 and TRBJ1-4; D is undetermined. Germline CDR1 reads MNHNS; CDR2 reads SASEGT. V was clipped by 0 bases and J by 8 bases, with 13 bases between them. CDR3 size: 15 residues. The CDR3 reads CASSEAGRLWEKLFF. The CDR3 region has the DNA TGTGCCAGCAGTGAAGCAGGACGCCTGTGGGAAAAACTGTTTTTT.

This clone turned up a few times. V and J are TRBV7-9 and TRBJ1-6; 7 bases map to TRBD1. The V segment lost 3 bases and the J segment 5 bases; nucleotides outside the gene matches: 4. CDR1 is SEHNR and CDR2 is FQNEAQ in the germline V gene (reference sequence). This CDR3 has 15 amino acids. The CDR3 here is CASSFPGQNNSPLHF. As DNA, the CDR3 is TGTGCCAGCAGCTTCCCGGGACAGAATAATTCACCCCTCCACTTT.

V gene TRBV5-1 combines with J gene TRBJ2-1, with D perhaps being TRBD1 or TRBD2 (5 bases each). V shed 3 bases and J shed 6 bases, with 16 bases lying between them. Germline V gene sequence: CDR1 SGHRS, CDR2 YFSETQ. The CDR3 has 15 residues. The CDR3 protein is CASSYDTGPTNEQFF. The CDR3, as DNA: TGCGCCAGCAGCTATGATACGGGACCGACCAATGAGCAGTTCTTC.

The V and J genes are TRBV27 and TRBJ2-1, with a weak D call TRBD1 (6 bases). The CDR3 has 16 residues. Germline values: CDR1 MNHEY, CDR2 SMNVEV (reference sequence). Trimming took off 4 bases at V and 0 bases at J, with 13 bases between the two ends. This CDR3 reads CASSSDRQSSYNEQFF. The CDR3 nucleotides read TGTGCCAGCAGTTCTGACAGGCAGAGCTCCTACAATGAGCAGTTCTTC.

The chain employs TRBV19 and TRBJ2-1, with D possibly matching TRBD1 (5 bases). V lost 3 bases and J 7 bases, leaving 10 bases between the germline ends. The CDR3 consists of 13 residues. Looked up from germline, CDR1 is LNHDA and CDR2 is SQIVND (reference sequence). CDR3 in amino acids: CASSIAGQNEQFF. In DNA form, the CDR3 reads TGTGCCAGTAGTATTGCAGGGCAAAATGAGCAGTTCTTC.

The chain uses TRBV7-9 and TRBJ1-6, with a weak D call TRBD1 (6 bases). The germline CDR1 and CDR2 sequences are SEHNR and FQNEAQ (reference sequence). Trimming removed 5 bases at V and 9 bases at J, with 17 bases between. The CDR3 length is 15 residues. In nucleotides, the CDR3 is TGTGCCAGCAGCCCAATCGGGGACATTATTTCACCCCTCCACTTT. It translates to CASSPIGDIISPLHF.

The chain uses TRBV3-1 (or the pseudogene TRBV3-2) and TRBJ1-2; possibly TRBD1 for D (5 bases). Trimming shortened V by 5 bases and J by 11 bases, and 15 bases separated the two germline ends. The CDR3 loop spans 12 amino acids. From germline, CDR1 is LGHDT and CDR2 YNNKEL (reference sequence). The CDR3 sequence: CASSARDGYYTF. CDR3 sequence (DNA): TGTGCCAGCAGCGCCCGGGACGGATATTACACCTTC.

This chain connects TRBV27 to TRBJ1-2; a weak D match, TRBD1 (6 bases). The CDR3 loop spans 14 amino acids. V was clipped by 4 bases and J by 7 bases, with 16 bases between them. The germline V gene encodes CDR1 MNHEY and CDR2 SMNVEV (reference sequence). CDR3 sequence: CASSSQGGAFGYTF. The CDR3 coding sequence is TGTGCCAGCAGTTCTCAAGGGGGGGCGTTTGGCTACACCTTC.

The CDR3 is CASSLDRGGYTF. CDR3 nucleotide sequence: TGTGCCAGCAGTTTAGACAGAGGTGGCTACACCTTC. The V and J genes are TRBV6-5 and TRBJ1-2; D might be TRBD1 (5 bases). The V gene's germline CDR1 is MNHEY and CDR2 SVGAGI. V gave up 4 bases and J gave up 7 bases, with 10 bases separating them. The CDR3 runs 12 residues.

The chain has TRBV24-1 and TRBJ2-2, with 7 positions matching TRBD1. Germline CDR1 reads KGHDR; CDR2 reads SFDVKD. Trimming removed 2 bases from V and 8 bases from J; junction bases left unmatched: 7. The CDR3 consists of 15 residues. The CDR3 coding sequence is TGTGCCACCAGTGATTCCGACAGGGTAGCGGGGGAGCTGTTTTTT. It specifies CATSDSDRVAGELFF.